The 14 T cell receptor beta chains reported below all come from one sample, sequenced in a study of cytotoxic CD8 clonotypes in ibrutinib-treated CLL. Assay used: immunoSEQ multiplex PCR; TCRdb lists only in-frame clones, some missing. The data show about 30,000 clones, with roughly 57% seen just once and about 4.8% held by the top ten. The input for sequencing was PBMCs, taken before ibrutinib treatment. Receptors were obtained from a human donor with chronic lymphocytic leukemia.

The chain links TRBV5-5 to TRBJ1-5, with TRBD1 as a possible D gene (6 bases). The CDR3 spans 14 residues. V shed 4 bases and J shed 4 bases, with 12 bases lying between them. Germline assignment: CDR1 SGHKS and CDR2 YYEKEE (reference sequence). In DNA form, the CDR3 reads TGTGCCAGCAGCCGGACAGTCGCAAATCAGCCCCAGCATTTT. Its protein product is CASSRTVANQPQHF.

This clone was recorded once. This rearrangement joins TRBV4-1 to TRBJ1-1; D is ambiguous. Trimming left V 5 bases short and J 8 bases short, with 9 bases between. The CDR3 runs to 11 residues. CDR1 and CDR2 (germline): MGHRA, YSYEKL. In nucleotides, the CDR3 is TGCGCCAGCAGCGTCGGTGGGGAAGCTTTCTTT. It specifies CASSVGGEAFF.

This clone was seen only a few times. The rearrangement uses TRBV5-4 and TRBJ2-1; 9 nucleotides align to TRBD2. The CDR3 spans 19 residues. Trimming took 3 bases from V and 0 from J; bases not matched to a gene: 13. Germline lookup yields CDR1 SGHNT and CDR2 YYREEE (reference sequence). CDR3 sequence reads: CASSSPGGRASFSYNEQFF. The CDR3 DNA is TGTGCCAGCAGCTCACCGGGCGGGAGGGCCTCTTTCTCCTACAATGAGCAGTTCTTC.

The CDR3 DNA reads as TGTGCCAGCAGCTTAGTCGGCGGGCCGGCGGATACGCAGTATTTT. Protein sequence: CASSLVGGPADTQYF. V and J are TRBV11-3 and TRBJ2-3; D might be TRBD2 (5 bases). CDR1 and CDR2 from the germline V gene are SGHNT and YENEEA. The V gene lost 1 base and the J gene lost 6 bases, with 14 bases spanning the gap. This CDR3 is built from 15 residues. Together with reference TRBV11-3 and TRBJ2-3, the CDR3 gives the full variable domain: EAGVVQSPRYKIIEKKQPVAFWCNPISGHNTLYWYLQNLGQGPELLIRYENEEAVDDSQLPKDRFSAERLKGVDSTLKIQPAELGDSAVYLCASSLVGGPADTQYFGPGTRLTVL.

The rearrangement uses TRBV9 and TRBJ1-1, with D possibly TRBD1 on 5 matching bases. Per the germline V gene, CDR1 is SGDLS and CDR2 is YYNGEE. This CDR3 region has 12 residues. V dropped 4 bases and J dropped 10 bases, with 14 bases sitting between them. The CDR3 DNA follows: TGTGCCAGCAGCCCTACAGGTGTGAGAGCTTTCTTT. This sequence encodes CASSPTGVRAFF.

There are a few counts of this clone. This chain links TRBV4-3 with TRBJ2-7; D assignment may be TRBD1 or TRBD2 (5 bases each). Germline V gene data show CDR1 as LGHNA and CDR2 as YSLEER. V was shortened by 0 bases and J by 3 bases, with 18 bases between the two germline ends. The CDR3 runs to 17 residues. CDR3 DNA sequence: TGCGCCAGCAGCCAAGATCCCAAGGGGACCACGTACTACGAGCAGTACTTC. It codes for CASSQDPKGTTYYEQYF.

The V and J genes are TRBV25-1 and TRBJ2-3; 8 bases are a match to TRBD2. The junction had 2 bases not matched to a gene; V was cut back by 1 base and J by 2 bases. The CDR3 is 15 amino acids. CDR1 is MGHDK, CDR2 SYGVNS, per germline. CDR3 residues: CASSESGGDTDTQYF. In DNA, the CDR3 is TGTGCCAGCAGTGAATCGGGGGGGGACACAGATACGCAGTATTTT.

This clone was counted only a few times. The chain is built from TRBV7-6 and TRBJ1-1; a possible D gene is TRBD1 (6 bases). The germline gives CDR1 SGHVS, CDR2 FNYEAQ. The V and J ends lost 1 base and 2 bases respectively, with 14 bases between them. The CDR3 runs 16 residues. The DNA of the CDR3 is TGTGCCAGCAGCTTAGGACCACGGGGGCTCAACACTGAAGCTTTCTTT. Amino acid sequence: CASSLGPRGLNTEAFF.

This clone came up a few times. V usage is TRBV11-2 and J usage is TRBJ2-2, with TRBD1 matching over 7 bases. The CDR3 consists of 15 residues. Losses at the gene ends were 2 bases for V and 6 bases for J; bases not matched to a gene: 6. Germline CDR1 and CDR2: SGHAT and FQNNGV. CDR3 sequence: CASSLRTGVAGELFF. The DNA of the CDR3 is TGTGCCAGCAGCTTAAGAACAGGGGTGGCCGGGGAGCTGTTTTTT. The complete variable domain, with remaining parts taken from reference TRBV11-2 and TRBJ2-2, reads EAGVAQSPRYKIIEKRQSVAFWCNPISGHATLYWYQQILGQGPKLLIQFQNNGVVDDSQLPKDRFSAERLKGVDSTLKIQPAKLEDSAVYLCASSLRTGVAGELFFGEGSRLTVL.

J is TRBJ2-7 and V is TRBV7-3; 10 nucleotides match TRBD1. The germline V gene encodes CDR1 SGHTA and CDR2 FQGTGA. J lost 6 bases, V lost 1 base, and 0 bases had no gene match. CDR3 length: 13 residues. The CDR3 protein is CASSLRDRGEQYF. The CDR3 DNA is TGTGCCAGCAGCTTAAGGGACAGGGGCGAGCAGTACTTC.

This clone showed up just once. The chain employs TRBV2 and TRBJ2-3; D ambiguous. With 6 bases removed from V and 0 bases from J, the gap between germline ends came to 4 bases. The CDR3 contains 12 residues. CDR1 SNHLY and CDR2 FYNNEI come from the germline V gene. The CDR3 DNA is TGTGCCAGCAGCGTAAGCACAGATACGCAGTATTTT. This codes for CASSVSTDTQYF.

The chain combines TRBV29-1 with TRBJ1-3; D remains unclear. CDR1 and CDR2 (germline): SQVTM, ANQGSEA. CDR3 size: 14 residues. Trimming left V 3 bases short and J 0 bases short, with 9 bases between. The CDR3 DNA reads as TGCAGCGTTGATGGGCAGAGCTCTGGAAACACCATATATTTT. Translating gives CSVDGQSSGNTIYF.

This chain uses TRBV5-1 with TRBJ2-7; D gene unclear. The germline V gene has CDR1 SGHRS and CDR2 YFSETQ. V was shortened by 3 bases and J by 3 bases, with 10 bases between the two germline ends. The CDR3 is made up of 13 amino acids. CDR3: CASSSLGIYEQYF. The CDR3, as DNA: TGCGCCAGCAGCTCGCTGGGTATCTACGAGCAGTACTTC. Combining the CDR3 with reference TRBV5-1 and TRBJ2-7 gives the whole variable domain KAGVTQTPRYLIKTRGQQVTLSCSPISGHRSVSWYQQTPGQGLQFLFEYFSETQRNKGNFPGRFSGRQFSNSRSEMNVSTLELGDSALYLCASSSLGIYEQYFGPGTRLTVT.

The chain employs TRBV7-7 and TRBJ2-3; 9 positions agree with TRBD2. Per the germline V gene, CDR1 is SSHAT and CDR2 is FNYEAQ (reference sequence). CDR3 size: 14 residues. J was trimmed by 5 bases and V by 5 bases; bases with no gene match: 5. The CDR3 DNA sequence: TGTGCCAGCAGCCCTAGCGGGGCACGAGATACGCAGTATTTT. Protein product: CASSPSGARDTQYF.